The 10 T cell receptor beta chains below were found in one sample sequenced in a study of T cell repertoires in cytomegalovirus infection. TCRdb recomputed calls from the reads with MiXCR, one row per CDR3 protein. The sample comprises 500,000 or so distinct CDR3 sequences, about 15% of which are singletons, and more than 20% rests with the top ten. Sample: CD8+ T cells from PBMCs. The receptors were gathered from a human donor in good health (CMV status not recorded). Some clones in this sample may be carry-over from other donors' samples.

Only a few counts were recorded for this clonotype. The V call is TRBV2, the J call TRBJ2-2, with D unresolved. The CDR3 contains 14 residues. Germline-derived CDR1 and CDR2 are SNHLY and FYNNEI. Trimming shortened V by 6 bases and J by 0 bases, and 8 bases separated the two germline ends. The CDR3 here is CASRKRPNTGELFF. CDR3 coding DNA: TGTGCCAGCAGGAAGCGACCGAACACCGGGGAGCTGTTTTTT.

This clonotype was counted between two and nine times. The chain combines TRBV30 with TRBJ2-1, with D unclear. The CDR3 extends over 11 amino acids. The ends were cut back, 0 bases at V and 6 bases at J, with 3 bases in the middle. The germline V gene has CDR1 GTSNPN and CDR2 SVGIG (reference sequence). The CDR3 nucleotides are TGTGCCTGGAGTGTCGGCAATGAGCAGTTCTTC. Protein product: CAWSVGNEQFF.

This clonotype was seen repeatedly, ten times or more. The rearrangement joins TRBV4-1 to TRBJ2-5, with D perhaps TRBD2 (6 bases). V lost 1 base, J lost 5 bases, and 14 bases lay in between. The germline V gene encodes CDR1 MGHRA and CDR2 YSYEKL. The CDR3 has 15 amino acids. The chain's CDR3 is CASSQVPSRGETQYF. CDR3 sequence (DNA): TGCGCCAGCAGCCAAGTTCCAAGCCGGGGGGAGACCCAGTACTTC.

In this sample, this clonotype turned up many times. The chain carries TRBV11-2 and TRBJ1-1, with a weak D call TRBD1 (5 bases). Per the germline V gene, CDR1 is SGHAT and CDR2 is FQNNGV. This CDR3 is 15 amino acids long. Trimming removed 1 base from V and 5 bases from J, with 14 bases in between. CDR3 sequence: CASSLGLGGGTEAFF. The CDR3 nucleotides read TGTGCCAGCAGCTTAGGATTGGGGGGGGGGACTGAAGCTTTCTTT.

In its sample, this clonotype was seen many times. The chain uses TRBV11-3 and TRBJ2-1; D may be TRBD2 (6 bases). Germline CDR1 and CDR2: SGHNT and YENEEA. The CDR3 has 15 residues. V gave up 5 bases and J gave up 3 bases, with 14 bases separating them. DNA of the CDR3: TGTGCCAGCAGCCCTGGGAAGGACTACTACAATGAGCAGTTCTTC. Protein: CASSPGKDYYNEQFF.

This clonotype showed up many times. The chain uses TRBV28 and TRBJ2-4; 9 bases map to TRBD2. Germline lookup yields CDR1 MDHEN and CDR2 SYDVKM. The V and J ends lost 5 bases and 15 bases, in that order; junction bases with no gene match: 17. The CDR3 sequence is 15 residues long. The CDR3 DNA is TGTGCCAGCAGTCCCGCGGGGGGGGGGCTGGTCCACTCGTACTTC. As protein: CASSPAGGGLVHSYF.

This clonotype was detected many times. The V call is TRBV7-9, the J call TRBJ2-7, with D possibly being TRBD2 (5 bases). CDR1 is SEHNR and CDR2 is FQNEAQ in the germline V gene (reference sequence). The CDR3 length is 13 residues. Trimming shortened V by 3 bases and J by 2 bases, and 8 bases separated the two germline ends. The CDR3 region has the DNA TGTGCCAGCAGCTTGGGGAGTACCTACGAGCAGTACTTC. Its translation: CASSLGSTYEQYF.

This clonotype was counted ten times or more. The chain carries TRBV24-1 and TRBJ2-1, with a weak D call TRBD2 (6 bases). Germline V CDR1 and CDR2: KGHDR, SFDVKD. The CDR3 is made up of 13 amino acids. V lost 5 bases and J 6 bases, leaving 10 bases between the germline ends. The DNA of the CDR3 is TGTGCCACCAGTGGTCGGGGAGGCAATGAGCAGTTCTTC. It encodes CATSGRGGNEQFF.

The gene calls are TRBV4-1 and TRBJ1-4; D uncertain. The CDR3 extends over 14 amino acids. Between the trimmed V and J ends, which lost 0 bases and 8 bases, there was a span of 10 bases. Germline V gives CDR1 MGHRA, CDR2 YSYEKL. This chain's CDR3 is CASSQEQNYEKLFF. The CDR3 DNA reads as TGCGCCAGCAGCCAAGAACAGAACTACGAAAAACTGTTTTTT.

The sample holds a few counts of this clonotype. J is TRBJ1-5 and V is TRBV29-1, with D possibly matching TRBD1 (5 bases). V was pared by 4 bases and J by 0 bases, with 7 bases between. The CDR3 is 13 amino acids. CDR1 and CDR2 (germline): SQVTM, ANQGSEA. The CDR3 here is CSVGGFSNQPQHF. The DNA of the CDR3 is TGCAGCGTTGGGGGCTTTAGCAATCAGCCCCAGCATTTT.